This T cell receptor (beta chain) appears in the sequencing data of a study of T cell responses to AZD1222 COVID-19 vaccine. Study conclusions and caveats: Donors in the cohort were predominantly white British and more often female, and clonal diversity was possibly underestimated. Reports indicate that nearly half of spike-specific TCRs are directed at unmutated variant regions. Scientists sampled the repertoires only once the peak T cell response had passed.

Assay: immunoSEQ multiplex PCR; the TCRdb copy retains only in-frame clones and omits some. The sample lists approximately 130,000 clones; roughly nine tenths were seen once. The V gene end was trimmed by 5 bases and the J gene end by 1 base; junction bases not matched to a gene: 1. This CDR3 is 13 amino acids long. The V gene's germline CDR1 is SGHTA and CDR2 FQGTGA. Note on this clone: Antigen specificity is unknown. This sample also contains other DNA sequences that code for the same CDR3.

The rearrangement links TRBV7-3 to TRBJ1-1; 7 nucleotides align to TRBD1. The clonotype comes from an adult who received the AZD1222 COVID-19 vaccine. The input for sequencing was peripheral blood, taken 28 days after the second AZD1222 dose. The CDR3 DNA follows: TGTGCCAGCAGCCGGGACAGGAACACTGAAGCTTTCTTT. The encoded protein is CASSRDRNTEAFF.